The 2 T cell receptor beta chains reported below all come from one sample, sequenced in a study of blood T cells in healthy people across ages (dated by TCRdb to about 2015). The method behind the library was 5' RACE. Data came from an Illumina HiSeq 2500. A second about 7 to 11 cycle PCR used a sample-barcoded 5' primer and a J-beta primer mix. In TCRdb, the public reads were trimmed at Q25 with fastp and aligned with MiXCR, with productive beta chains retained. CDR3 protein sequences are deduplicated, and each keeps its most common genes and DNA. Within this sample are about 1,000,000 distinct CDR3 sequences, with 45% of them counted one time only. The ten largest clones represent approximately 19% of the sample. The sequenced sample was blood. The receptors stem from a woman aged 60-70 years in good health.

This clonotype was seen a handful of times. The V gene is TRBV4-2, the J gene TRBJ2-1; a possible D gene is TRBD1 (6 bases). V was pared by 0 bases and J by 7 bases, with 13 bases between. The CDR3 is made up of 15 amino acids. Germline V gene sequence: CDR1 LGHNA, CDR2 YNFKEQ. CDR3 sequence (DNA): TGTGCCAGCAGCCAAGACCGGCTTAGGGGGAATGAGCAGTTCTTC. This codes for CASSQDRLRGNEQFF.

This clonotype appeared a few times. The V and J genes are TRBV9 and TRBJ2-1, with 7 bases lining up with TRBD2. Per germline, CDR1 SGDLS and CDR2 YYNGEE. The CDR3 totals 16 residues. The V gene end was trimmed by 4 bases and the J gene end by 0 bases; junction bases not matched to a gene: 7. This CDR3 is CASSLRGGSSYNEQFF. The CDR3 bases are TGTGCCAGCAGCTTACGGGGCGGGAGCTCCTACAATGAGCAGTTCTTC.